Below, 21 T cell receptor beta chains from the same sample are listed, as sequenced in a study of blood T cell repertoires in COVID-19. The assay was immunoSEQ multiplex PCR, and TCRdb's table has in-frame clones only and misses some. The sample lists some 86,000 clones, around four fifths seen once, with roughly 32% in the top ten. Sequencing was performed on peripheral blood. These receptors were obtained from a woman older than 75 with active or convalescent COVID-19.

The chain recombines TRBV27 with TRBJ2-1, with D unresolved. The CDR3 has 15 residues. The germline V and J ends were trimmed by 8 bases and 0 bases, with 14 bases remaining between them. The germline V gene has CDR1 MNHEY and CDR2 SMNVEV (reference sequence). The DNA for the CDR3 is TGTGCCAGCCCGCCCCGACAAAGCTCCTACAATGAGCAGTTCTTC. Protein sequence: CASPPRQSSYNEQFF.

The CDR3 sequence: CASSFRGTISYTF. CDR3 bases: TGTGCCAGCAGCTTCAGGGGGACGATAAGCTACACCTTC. The chain combines TRBV12-3 or TRBV12-4 with TRBJ1-2; 7 nucleotides agree with TRBD1. This CDR3 is 13 amino acids long. The V and J ends lost 6 bases and 9 bases, in that order; junction bases with no gene match: 10.

V is TRBV24-1 and J is TRBJ2-2; TRBD2 agrees at 8 bases. This CDR3 is 16 amino acids long. The ends lost 5 bases at V and 3 bases at J; junction bases unmatched: 7. CDR1 is KGHDR and CDR2 is SFDVKD in the germline V gene. The CDR3 nucleotides are TGTGCCACCAGTGCCCCGGGGACTAGGGACACCGGGGAGCTGTTTTTT. It encodes CATSAPGTRDTGELFF.

J is TRBJ1-5 and V is TRBV2, with D possibly being TRBD1 (6 bases). Per the germline V gene, CDR1 is SNHLY and CDR2 is FYNNEI. Trimming left V 5 bases short and J 4 bases short, with 15 bases between. The CDR3 sequence is 15 residues long. DNA for the CDR3: TGTGCCAGCAGTTCCCGCAGGGGAGAGAATCAGCCCCAGCATTTT. Translating it yields CASSSRRGENQPQHF.

The J gene is TRBJ2-2, the V gene TRBV4-3, with D perhaps matching TRBD1 (5 bases). There are 16 residues in the CDR3. V lost 0 bases, J lost 4 bases, and 12 bases lay in between. CDR1 is LGHNA and CDR2 is YSLEER in the germline V gene. Here the CDR3 DNA reads TGCGCCAGCAGCCAAGATGTAGTCAGGGTCACCGGGGAGCTGTTTTTT. Translation gives CASSQDVVRVTGELFF.

The chain carries TRBV13 and TRBJ2-1; possibly TRBD1 for D (5 bases). With 6 bases removed from V and 4 bases from J, the gap between germline ends came to 16 bases. The CDR3 consists of 15 residues. The germline V gene has CDR1 PRHDT and CDR2 FYEKMQ (reference sequence). This CDR3 is CASRETAKGYNEQFF. The CDR3 nucleotides are TGTGCCAGCAGGGAGACAGCCAAGGGGTACAATGAGCAGTTCTTC.

The genes are TRBV28 and TRBJ2-2; TRBD2 matches 8 bases. The trim removed 10 bases at V and 4 bases at J, leaving 14 bases unmatched. Germline V gene lookup returns CDR1 MDHEN and CDR2 SYDVKM. The CDR3 has 16 residues. Written as DNA, the CDR3 is TGTGCCACCCGGCCTCCGGGAGGGCCGGGCACCGGGGAGCTGTTTTTT. Protein product: CATRPPGGPGTGELFF.

V usage is TRBV29-1 and J usage is TRBJ1-5; TRBD1 matches at 10 bases. The V gene end was trimmed by 4 bases and the J gene end by 6 bases; junction bases not matched to a gene: 3. The CDR3 spans 13 residues. Germline-derived CDR1 and CDR2 are SQVTM and ANQGSEA. Written as DNA, the CDR3 is TGCAGCGTTGGACAGGGGGCAGGTCAGCCCCAGCATTTT. As protein: CSVGQGAGQPQHF.

This sequence joins TRBV7-9 and TRBJ2-3; D perhaps matches TRBD2 (6 bases). The germline CDR1 and CDR2 sequences are SEHNR and FQNEAQ (reference sequence). This CDR3 is built from 15 residues. V was cut by 4 bases and J by 0 bases, with 11 bases left in between. CDR3 sequence reads: CASSSQRVSTDTQYF. CDR3 in DNA: TGTGCCAGCAGCTCCCAGCGGGTTAGCACAGATACGCAGTATTTT.

This clone was found once. J is TRBJ2-1 and V is TRBV5-6, with 9 positions matching TRBD2. The CDR3 loop spans 17 amino acids. Looked up from germline, CDR1 is SGHDT and CDR2 is YYEEEE. After removal of 0 bases from V and 0 bases from J, the junction contained 4 bases not matched to a gene. CDR3 in DNA: TGTGCCAGCAGCTTGGCGGGCGGGGGGGCCTCCTACAATGAGCAGTTCTTC. Its protein product is CASSLAGGGASYNEQFF. Looking up the rest from reference TRBV5-6 and TRBJ2-1 gives the full variable domain: DAGVTQSPTHLIKTRGQQVTLRCSPKSGHDTVSWYQQALGQGPQFIFQYYEEEERQRGNFPDRFSGHQFPNYSSELNVNALLLGDSALYLCASSLAGGGASYNEQFFGPGTRLTVL.

This clone appeared a few times. This chain connects TRBV6-2 or TRBV6-3 to TRBJ1-2; 7 nucleotides align to TRBD1. CDR1 and CDR2 (germline): MNHEY, SVGEGT. V dropped 5 bases and J dropped 6; count of bases not matched to a gene: 9. The CDR3 is 14 residues long. As DNA, the CDR3 is TGTGCCAGCAGTCACCGACAGGGTGGGGATGGCTACACCTTC. This translates into CASSHRQGGDGYTF.

The genes are TRBV28 and TRBJ2-1; 9 bases agree with TRBD1. The CDR3 extends over 14 amino acids. V was clipped by 9 bases and J by 8 bases; unmatched bases: 11. Germline assignment: CDR1 MDHEN and CDR2 SYDVKM. The CDR3, as DNA: TGTGCCAGTTTTACCGGGACAGGGTACGATGAGCAGTTCTTC. Translated, it gives CASFTGTGYDEQFF.

The rearrangement uses TRBV7-3 and TRBJ2-1; TRBD2 aligns across 11 bases. J lost 7 bases, V lost 5 bases, and 7 bases had no gene match. Germline-derived CDR1 and CDR2 are SGHTA and FQGTGA. The CDR3 sequence is 15 residues long. CDR3 coding DNA: TGTGCCAGCAGCCCGTTAGCGGGGGGGCGGAATGAGCAGTTCTTC. It translates to CASSPLAGGRNEQFF.

The chain recombines TRBV7-2 with TRBJ2-3; TRBD2 agrees at 12 bases. V dropped 1 base and J dropped 5; count of bases not matched to a gene: 7. Germline V CDR1 and CDR2: SGHTA, FQGNSA. The CDR3 covers 17 residues. CDR3 sequence: CASSLDQTSGGRDTQYF. CDR3 DNA sequence: TGTGCCAGCAGCTTAGACCAGACTAGCGGGGGTCGAGATACGCAGTATTTT.

The chain employs TRBV28 and TRBJ1-4; the match to TRBD1 covers 8 bases. The CDR3 is 14 amino acids. The V and J ends lost 5 bases and 8 bases, in that order; junction bases with no gene match: 7. Germline V gene sequence: CDR1 MDHEN, CDR2 SYDVKM. CDR3 bases: TGTGCCAGCAGTCAACAGGGGGGTAGGGAAAAACTGTTTTTT. This translates into CASSQQGGREKLFF.

V and J are TRBV6-5 and TRBJ2-1; unclear D gene. Germline V lookup: CDR1 MNHEY, CDR2 SVGAGI. V lost 4 bases, J lost 7 bases, and 5 bases lay in between. This CDR3 spans 11 amino acids. The CDR3 sequence: CASSSLNEQFF. The DNA for the CDR3 is TGTGCCAGCAGTTCTCTAAATGAGCAGTTCTTC.

The CDR3 sequence is CASSYRQGVADTQYF. The CDR3, as DNA: TGCGCCAGCAGCTATAGACAGGGGGTCGCAGATACGCAGTATTTT. This chain uses TRBV5-1 with TRBJ2-3; 9 nucleotides agree with TRBD1. V shed 3 bases and J 4 bases; nucleotides not matched to a gene: 6. This CDR3 region has 15 residues. Germline values: CDR1 SGHRS, CDR2 YFSETQ.

This clone was found a few times. The chain employs TRBV2 and TRBJ2-3, with 10 bases matching TRBD2. The trim removed 7 bases at V and 3 bases at J, leaving 4 bases unmatched. CDR1 and CDR2 from the germline V gene are SNHLY and FYNNEI. CDR3 length: 14 amino acids. The CDR3 DNA sequence: TGTGCCAGCATGTCACTAGCGGGAACAGATACGCAGTATTTT. It specifies CASMSLAGTDTQYF.

This clone was recorded once. This rearrangement joins TRBV19 to TRBJ2-2; 10 bases are a match to TRBD1. The CDR3 runs to 17 residues. Trimming took 7 bases from V and 2 from J; bases not matched to a gene: 10. CDR1 and CDR2 (germline): LNHDA, SQIVND (reference sequence). The DNA of the CDR3 is TGTGCCAGTACTAATCGGGACAGGGGAATAAACACCGGGGAGCTGTTTTTT. Its protein is CASTNRDRGINTGELFF.

The chain couples TRBV5-1 to TRBJ2-6, with a weak D call TRBD1 (5 bases). From germline, CDR1 is SGHRS and CDR2 YFSETQ. The V and J ends lost 2 bases and 6 bases respectively, with 15 bases between them. This CDR3 contains 16 residues. The CDR3, as DNA: TGCGCCAGCAGCTTTGCAGGGTCTCTGGCGGCCAACGTCCTGACTTTC. As protein: CASSFAGSLAANVLTF.

The rearrangement joins TRBV5-8 to TRBJ1-1; D remains unclear. V was trimmed by 6 bases and J by 0 bases, leaving 12 bases between them. Germline V gene lookup returns CDR1 SGHTS and CDR2 YDEGEE. The CDR3 extends over 14 amino acids. CDR3 amino acids: CASTPLAVNTEAFF. The CDR3 nucleotides are TGTGCCAGCACGCCACTGGCGGTGAACACTGAAGCTTTCTTT.